This T cell receptor beta chain was identified in a study of T cells in Graves' hyperthyroidism and ophthalmopathy. Trimming cost V 0 bases and J 1 base, with 7 bases left between them. From germline, CDR1 is SNHLY and CDR2 FYNNEI. The CDR3 has 14 residues. This clonotype appeared many times. Authors of the study amplified TCR beta CDR3 regions from RNA transcripts. HTBI primers were employed in a first-round RT-PCR of the TCR CDR3. TCRdb recomputed calls from the multiplex PCR reads with MiXCR, one row per CDR3 protein. Here the sample spans fewer than 450,000 distinct CDR3 sequences, about 18% being singletons.

This receptor was identified in a woman in her thirties with Graves' hyperthyroidism that later progressed to Graves' ophthalmopathy. The chain links TRBV2 to TRBJ2-7; D is uncertain. Sample: blood. The CDR3 loop is CASSEAPDSYEQYF. The CDR3 DNA sequence: TGTGCCAGCAGTGAAGCGCCGGATTCCTACGAGCAGTACTTC.